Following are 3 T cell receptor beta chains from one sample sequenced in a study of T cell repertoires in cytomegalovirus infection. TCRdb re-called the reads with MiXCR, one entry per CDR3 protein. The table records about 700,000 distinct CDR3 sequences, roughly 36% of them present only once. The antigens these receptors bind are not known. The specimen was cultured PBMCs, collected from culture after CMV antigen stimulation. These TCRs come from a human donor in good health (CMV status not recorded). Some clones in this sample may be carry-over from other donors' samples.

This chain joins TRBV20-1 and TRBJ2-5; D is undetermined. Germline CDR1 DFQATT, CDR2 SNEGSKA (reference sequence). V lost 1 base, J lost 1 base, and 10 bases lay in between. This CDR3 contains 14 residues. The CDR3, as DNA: TGCAGTGCTAGAGCCCCCAGTGGCCAAGAGACCCAGTACTTC. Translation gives CSARAPSGQETQYF.

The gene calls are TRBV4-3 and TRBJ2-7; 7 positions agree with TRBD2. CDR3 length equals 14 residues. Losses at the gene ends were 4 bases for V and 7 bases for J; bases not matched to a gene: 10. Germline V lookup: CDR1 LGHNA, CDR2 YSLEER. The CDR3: CASSLTVGGGEQYF. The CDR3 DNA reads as TGCGCCAGCAGCCTAACGGTCGGGGGAGGGGAGCAGTACTTC.

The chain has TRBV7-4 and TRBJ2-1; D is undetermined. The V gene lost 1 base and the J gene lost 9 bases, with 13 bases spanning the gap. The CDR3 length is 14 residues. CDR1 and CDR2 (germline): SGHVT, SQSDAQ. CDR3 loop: CASSLEGAIGEQFF. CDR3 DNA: TGTGCCAGCAGCTTAGAGGGCGCGATTGGTGAGCAGTTCTTC.